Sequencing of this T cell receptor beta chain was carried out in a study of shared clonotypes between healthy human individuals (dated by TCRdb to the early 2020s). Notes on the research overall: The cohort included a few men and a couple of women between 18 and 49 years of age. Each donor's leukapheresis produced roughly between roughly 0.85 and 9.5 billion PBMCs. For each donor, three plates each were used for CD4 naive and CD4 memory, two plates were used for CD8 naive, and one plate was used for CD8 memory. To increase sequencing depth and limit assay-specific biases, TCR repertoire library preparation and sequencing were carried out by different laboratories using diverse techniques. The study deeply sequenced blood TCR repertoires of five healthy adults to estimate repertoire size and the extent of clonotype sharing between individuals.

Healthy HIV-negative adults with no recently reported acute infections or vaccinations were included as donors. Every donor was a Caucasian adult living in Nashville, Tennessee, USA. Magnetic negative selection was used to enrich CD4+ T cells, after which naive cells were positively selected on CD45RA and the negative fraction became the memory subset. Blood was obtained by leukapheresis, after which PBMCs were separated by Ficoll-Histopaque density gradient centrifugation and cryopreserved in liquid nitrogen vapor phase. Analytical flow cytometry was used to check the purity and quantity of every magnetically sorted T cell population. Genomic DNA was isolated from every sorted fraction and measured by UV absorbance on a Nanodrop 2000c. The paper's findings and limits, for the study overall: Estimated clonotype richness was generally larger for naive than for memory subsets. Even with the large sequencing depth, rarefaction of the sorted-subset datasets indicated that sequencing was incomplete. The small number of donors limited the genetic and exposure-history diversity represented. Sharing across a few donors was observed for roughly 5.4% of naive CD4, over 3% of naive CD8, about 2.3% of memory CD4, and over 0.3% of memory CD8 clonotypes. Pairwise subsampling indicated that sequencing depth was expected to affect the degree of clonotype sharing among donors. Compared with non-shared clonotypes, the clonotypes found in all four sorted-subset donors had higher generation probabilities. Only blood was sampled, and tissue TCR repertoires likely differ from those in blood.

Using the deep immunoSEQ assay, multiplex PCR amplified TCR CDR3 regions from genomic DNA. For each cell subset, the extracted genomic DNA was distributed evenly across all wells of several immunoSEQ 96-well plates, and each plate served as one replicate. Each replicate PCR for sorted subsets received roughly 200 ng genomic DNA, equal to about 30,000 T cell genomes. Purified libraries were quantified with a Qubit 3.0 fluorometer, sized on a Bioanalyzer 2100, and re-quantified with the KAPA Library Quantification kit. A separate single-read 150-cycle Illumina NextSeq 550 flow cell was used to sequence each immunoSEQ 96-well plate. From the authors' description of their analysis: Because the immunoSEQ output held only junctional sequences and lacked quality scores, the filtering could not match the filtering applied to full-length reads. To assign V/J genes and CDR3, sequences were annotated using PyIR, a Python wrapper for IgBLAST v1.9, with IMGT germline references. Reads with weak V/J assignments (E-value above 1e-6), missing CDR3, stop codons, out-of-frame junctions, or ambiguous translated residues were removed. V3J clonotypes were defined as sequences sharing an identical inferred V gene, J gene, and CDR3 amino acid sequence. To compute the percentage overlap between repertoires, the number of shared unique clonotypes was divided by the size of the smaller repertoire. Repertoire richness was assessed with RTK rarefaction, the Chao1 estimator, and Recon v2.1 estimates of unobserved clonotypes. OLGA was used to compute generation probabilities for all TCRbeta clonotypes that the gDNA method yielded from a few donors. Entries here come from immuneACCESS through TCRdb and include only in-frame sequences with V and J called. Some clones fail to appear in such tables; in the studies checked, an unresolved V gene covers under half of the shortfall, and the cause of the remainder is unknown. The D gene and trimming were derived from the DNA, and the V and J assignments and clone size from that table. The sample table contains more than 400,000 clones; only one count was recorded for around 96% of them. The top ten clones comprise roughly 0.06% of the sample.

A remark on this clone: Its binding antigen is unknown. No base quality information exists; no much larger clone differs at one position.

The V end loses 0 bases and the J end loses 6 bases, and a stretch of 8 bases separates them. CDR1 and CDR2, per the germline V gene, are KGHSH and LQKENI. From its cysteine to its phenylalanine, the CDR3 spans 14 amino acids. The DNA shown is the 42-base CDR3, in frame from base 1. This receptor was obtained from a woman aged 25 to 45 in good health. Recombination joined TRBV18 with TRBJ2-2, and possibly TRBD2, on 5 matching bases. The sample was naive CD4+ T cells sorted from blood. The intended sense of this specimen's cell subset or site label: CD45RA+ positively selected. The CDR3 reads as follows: CASSPPTRPGELFF. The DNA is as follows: TGTGCCAGCTCACCACCCACTAGACCCGGGGAGCTGTTTTTT.